Listed below are T cell receptor beta chains from one sample, sequenced in a study of T cell responses to AZD1222 COVID-19 vaccine. Clones were read by immunoSEQ multiplex PCR, and TCRdb kept only the in-frame ones, dropping some. The sample records 120,000 to 150,000 clones, approximately 94% being singletons. Sequences were derived from peripheral blood, sampled on day 0 of AZD1222 vaccination. These receptors came from an adult in good health. Both conserved end residues are part of each CDR3. Each record gives: J gene, V gene, CDR3 protein.

>TRBJ2-7|TRBV24-1
CATHEQYF
>TRBJ1-2|TRBV20-1
CSASTGITYGYTF
>TRBJ2-3|TRBV19
CASSAITGPDTQYF
>TRBJ1-1|TRBV3-1/TRBV3-2
CASSREGGTEAFF
>TRBJ1-5|TRBV9
CASQEGALPGGNQPQHF
>TRBJ2-7|TRBV6-1
CASSELGDYYEQYF
>TRBJ2-1|TRBV9
CASTKRGVRNEQFF
>TRBJ2-7|TRBV5-6
CASSNNAAGSYEQYF
>TRBJ2-5|TRBV6-5
CASSYSSLAPGETQYF
>TRBJ2-7|TRBV27
CASRPGGSGRAGEQYF
>TRBJ2-7|TRBV28
CASSLREGPYEQYF
>TRBJ2-2|TRBV11-3
CASSFNQGVAGELFF
>TRBJ1-5|TRBV19
CASMPGDRGNQPQHF
>TRBJ2-7|TRBV4-3
CASSQLSGRSYEQYF
>TRBJ2-3|TRBV5-1
CASSLADTDTQYF
>TRBJ1-2|TRBV6-5
CASSYSRSGFYGYTF
>TRBJ2-7|TRBV19
CASSPRRSYEQYF
>TRBJ1-5|TRBV29-1
CSVSLGPNQPQHF
>TRBJ2-7|TRBV29-1
CSVTGTGFYEQYF
>TRBJ1-5|TRBV3-1/TRBV3-2
CASSEQISRARRQPQHF
>TRBJ1-2|TRBV10-2
CASSESRLGYTF
>TRBJ2-7|TRBV10-2
CASRVRQGAYEQYF
>TRBJ1-2|TRBV19
CASRTGTVRYGYTF